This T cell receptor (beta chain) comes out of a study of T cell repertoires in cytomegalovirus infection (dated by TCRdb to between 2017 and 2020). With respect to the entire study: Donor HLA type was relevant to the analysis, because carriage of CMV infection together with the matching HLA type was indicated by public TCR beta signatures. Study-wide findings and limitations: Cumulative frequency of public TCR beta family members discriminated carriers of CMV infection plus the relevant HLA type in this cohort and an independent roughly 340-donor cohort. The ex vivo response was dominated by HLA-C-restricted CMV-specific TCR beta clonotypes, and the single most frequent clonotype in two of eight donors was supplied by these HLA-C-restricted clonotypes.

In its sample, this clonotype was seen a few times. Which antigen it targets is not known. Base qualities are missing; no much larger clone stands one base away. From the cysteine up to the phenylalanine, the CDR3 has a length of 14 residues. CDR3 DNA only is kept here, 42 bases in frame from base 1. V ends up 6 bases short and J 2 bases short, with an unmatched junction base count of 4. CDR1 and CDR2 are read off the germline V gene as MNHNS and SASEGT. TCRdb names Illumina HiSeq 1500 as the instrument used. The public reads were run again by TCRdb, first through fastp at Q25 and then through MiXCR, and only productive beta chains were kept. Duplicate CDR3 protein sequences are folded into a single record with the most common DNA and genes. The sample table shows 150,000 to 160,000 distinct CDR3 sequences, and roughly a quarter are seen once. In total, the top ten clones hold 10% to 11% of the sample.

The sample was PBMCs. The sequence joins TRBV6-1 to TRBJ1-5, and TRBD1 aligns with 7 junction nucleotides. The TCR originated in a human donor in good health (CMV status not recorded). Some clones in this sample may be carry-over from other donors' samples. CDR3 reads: CASRGQGGNQPQHF. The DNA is TGTGCCAGCAGGGGCCAGGGGGGCAATCAGCCCCAGCATTTT.